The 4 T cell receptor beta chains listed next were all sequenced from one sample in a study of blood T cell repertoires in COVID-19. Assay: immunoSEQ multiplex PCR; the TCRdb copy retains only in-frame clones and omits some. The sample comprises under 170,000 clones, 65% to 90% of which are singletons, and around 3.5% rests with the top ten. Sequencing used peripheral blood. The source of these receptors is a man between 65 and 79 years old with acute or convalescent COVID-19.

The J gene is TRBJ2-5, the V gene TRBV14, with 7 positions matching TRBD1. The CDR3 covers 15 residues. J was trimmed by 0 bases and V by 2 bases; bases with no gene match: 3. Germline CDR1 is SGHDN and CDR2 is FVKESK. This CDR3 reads CASSQLDRDQETQYF. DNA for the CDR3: TGTGCCAGCAGCCAACTCGACAGGGACCAAGAGACCCAGTACTTC.

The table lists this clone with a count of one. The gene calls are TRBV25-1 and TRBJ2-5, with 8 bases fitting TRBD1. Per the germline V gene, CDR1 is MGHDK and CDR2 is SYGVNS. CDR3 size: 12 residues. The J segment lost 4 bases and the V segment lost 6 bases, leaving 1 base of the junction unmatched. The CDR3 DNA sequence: TGTGCCAGCAGCAGGGGGCGAGAGACCCAGTACTTC. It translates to CASSRGRETQYF.

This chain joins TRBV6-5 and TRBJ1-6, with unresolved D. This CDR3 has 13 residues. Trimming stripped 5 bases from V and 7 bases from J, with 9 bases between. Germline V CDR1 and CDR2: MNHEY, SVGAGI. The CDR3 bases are TGTGCCAGCAGTAGGGCGGGGAATTCACCCCTCCACTTT. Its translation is CASSRAGNSPLHF.

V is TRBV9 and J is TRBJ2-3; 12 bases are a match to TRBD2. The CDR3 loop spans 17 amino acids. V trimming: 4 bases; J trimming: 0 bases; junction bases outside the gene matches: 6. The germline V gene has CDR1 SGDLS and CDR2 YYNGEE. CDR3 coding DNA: TGTGCCAGCAGCTCCCGGACTAGCGGGACTAGCACAGATACGCAGTATTTT. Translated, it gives CASSSRTSGTSTDTQYF.